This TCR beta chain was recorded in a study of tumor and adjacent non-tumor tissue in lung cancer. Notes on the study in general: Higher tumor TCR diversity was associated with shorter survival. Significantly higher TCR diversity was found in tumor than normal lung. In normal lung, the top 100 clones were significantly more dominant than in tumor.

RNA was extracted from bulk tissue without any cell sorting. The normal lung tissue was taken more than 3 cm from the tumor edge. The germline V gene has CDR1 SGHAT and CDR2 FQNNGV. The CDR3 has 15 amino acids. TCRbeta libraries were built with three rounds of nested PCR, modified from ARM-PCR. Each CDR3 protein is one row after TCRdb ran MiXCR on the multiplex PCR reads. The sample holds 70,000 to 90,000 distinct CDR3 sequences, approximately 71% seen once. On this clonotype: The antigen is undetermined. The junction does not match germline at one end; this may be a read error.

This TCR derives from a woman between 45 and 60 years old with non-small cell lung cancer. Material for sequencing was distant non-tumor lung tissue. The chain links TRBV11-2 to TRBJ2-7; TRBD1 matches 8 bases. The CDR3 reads CTSSSGTGRTYEQYF. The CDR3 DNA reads TGTACCAGCAGTTCGGGGACAGGCCGAACCTACGAGCAGTACTTC.